This entry lists 25 T cell receptor beta chains sequenced from one sample in a study of T cell responses to AZD1222 COVID-19 vaccine. Sequenced by immunoSEQ multiplex PCR; TCRdb stores in-frame clones only, minus some. The data contain about 130,000 clones, about 91% of them singletons. Sequencing was performed on peripheral blood, taken on day 0 of AZD1222 vaccination. Every receptor here comes from an adult in good health.

V gene TRBV12-3 or TRBV12-4 combines with J gene TRBJ1-2; D remains unclear. Trimming took 3 bases from V and 8 from J, leaving 7 bases between them. The CDR3 covers 11 residues. The CDR3 DNA reads as TGTGCCAGCAGTTTGGCGAAGGGCTACACCTTC. This sequence encodes CASSLAKGYTF.

This clone appeared a few times. The chain combines TRBV20-1 with TRBJ2-2; no definite D call. In germline, CDR1 is DFQATT, CDR2 SNEGSKA (reference sequence). Trimming shortened V by 3 bases and J by 6 bases, and 8 bases separated the two germline ends. This CDR3 is 12 amino acids long. CDR3 in amino acids: CSASDGPGELFF. The CDR3 DNA is TGCAGTGCTAGTGACGGGCCCGGGGAGCTGTTTTTT.

The CDR3 sequence: CASDYHNEQFF. For the CDR3, the DNA is TGTGCCAGCGACTATCATAATGAGCAGTTCTTC. The chain combines TRBV2 with TRBJ2-1; D is perhaps TRBD2 (5 bases). Germline lookup yields CDR1 SNHLY and CDR2 FYNNEI. V was cut by 8 bases and J by 7 bases, with 9 bases left in between. This CDR3 is 11 amino acids long.

The chain is built from TRBV9 and TRBJ2-3; 10 bases line up with TRBD2. Germline V gives CDR1 SGDLS, CDR2 YYNGEE. The CDR3 is 16 residues long. After removal of 4 bases from V and 1 base from J, the junction contained 6 bases not matched to a gene. The CDR3 is CASSWTSGLGTDTQYF. The CDR3 DNA is TGTGCCAGCAGCTGGACTAGCGGCCTTGGCACAGATACGCAGTATTTT. Drawing the rest from reference TRBV9 and TRBJ2-3, the complete variable domain is DSGVTQTPKHLITATGQRVTLRCSPRSGDLSVYWYQQSLDQGLQFLIQYYNGEERAKGNILERFSAQQFPDLHSELNLSSLELGDSALYFCASSWTSGLGTDTQYFGPGTRLTVL.

V and J are TRBV6-5 and TRBJ2-5; the D is unclear. The germline gives CDR1 MNHEY, CDR2 SVGAGI. CDR3 length: 13 residues. V lost 4 bases to trimming and J lost 5 bases, with 11 bases between them. The CDR3 reads CASSSLMGETQYF. The CDR3 nucleotides read TGTGCCAGCAGTTCCCTTATGGGGGAGACCCAGTACTTC.

The rearrangement uses TRBV4-2 and TRBJ1-1; D uncertain. Germline V gene sequence: CDR1 LGHNA, CDR2 YNFKEQ. The CDR3 contains 17 residues. Trimming took off 4 bases at V and 7 bases at J, with 25 bases between the two ends. Written as DNA, the CDR3 is TGTGCCAGCAGCCCAAGCCCACGGACGGAGAACCGAATTGAAGCTTTCTTT. Translated: CASSPSPRTENRIEAFF.

The rearrangement links TRBV29-1 to TRBJ2-5, with 11 nucleotides matching TRBD2. The CDR3 totals 15 residues. The V and J ends lost 7 bases and 3 bases, in that order; junction bases with no gene match: 10. Germline-derived CDR1 and CDR2 are SQVTM and ANQGSEA. This CDR3 reads CSAPRAGLAEETQYF. CDR3 in DNA: TGCAGCGCGCCCCGAGCGGGACTAGCGGAAGAGACCCAGTACTTC.

This clone was observed once. The chain couples TRBV4-1 to TRBJ1-4; D remains ambiguous. Germline CDR1 MGHRA, CDR2 YSYEKL. The V end was cut by 2 bases, the J end by 7 bases, with 11 bases between. The CDR3 is 14 residues long. The DNA of the CDR3 is TGCGCCAGCAGCCAACAAGGGAGTAGTGAAAAACTGTTTTTT. Translation: CASSQQGSSEKLFF.

The rearrangement uses TRBV4-1 and TRBJ2-7; D uncertain. In germline, CDR1 is MGHRA, CDR2 YSYEKL. Trimming removed 0 bases at V and 6 bases at J, with 12 bases between. The CDR3 covers 14 residues. DNA for the CDR3: TGCGCCAGCAGCCAAGATGAAAAACAGAGCGAGCAGTACTTC. It encodes CASSQDEKQSEQYF.

The gene calls are TRBV11-3 and TRBJ2-7; D remains unclear. The CDR3 is 13 amino acids. V lost 3 bases and J 5 bases, leaving 11 bases between the germline ends. CDR1 is SGHNT, CDR2 YENEEA, per germline. The CDR3 region is CASSFHVGDEQYF. As DNA, the CDR3 is TGTGCCAGCAGCTTTCACGTTGGGGACGAGCAGTACTTC.

The chain carries TRBV7-8 and TRBJ2-2; 12 bases are a match to TRBD2. The V and J ends lost 5 bases and 4 bases, in that order; junction bases with no gene match: 11. This CDR3 is built from 18 residues. Germline CDR1 is SGHVS and CDR2 is FQNEAQ. CDR3 DNA sequence: TGTGCCAGCAGCAATAAAAGACTAGCGGGAGACATCACCGGGGAGCTGTTTTTT. Translation gives CASSNKRLAGDITGELFF.

The V and J genes are TRBV6-5 and TRBJ2-1, with D tentatively TRBD2 (6 bases). Germline CDR1 reads MNHEY; CDR2 reads SVGAGI. V shed 4 bases and J shed 7 bases, with 17 bases lying between them. There are 15 residues in the CDR3. CDR3 nucleotides: TGTGCCAGCAGTTTCCAAATAGGGACTTCGAATGAGCAGTTCTTC. Encoded protein: CASSFQIGTSNEQFF.

In DNA, the CDR3 is TGTGCCAGTAGTATACAGGGTCGTAACCAGCCCCAGCATTTT. It codes for CASSIQGRNQPQHF. This chain uses TRBV19 with TRBJ1-5, with a possible D match to TRBD1 (5 bases). Germline CDR1 reads LNHDA; CDR2 reads SQIVND (reference sequence). CDR3 length: 14 residues. V lost 2 bases and J lost 7, with 12 bases in between.

The chain employs TRBV11-1 and TRBJ1-1, with a weak D call TRBD1 (5 bases). CDR3 length equals 16 residues. Germline CDR1 SGHAT, CDR2 FQDESV (reference sequence). Trimming shortened V by 1 base and J by 1 base, and 13 bases separated the two germline ends. The CDR3 coding sequence is TGTGCCAGCAGCTTAGGACGGGGCCCGACGAACACTGAAGCTTTCTTT. Translating gives CASSLGRGPTNTEAFF.

The chain recombines TRBV15 with TRBJ1-5; no clear D gene. Germline V gene lookup returns CDR1 LNHNV and CDR2 YYDKDF (reference sequence). V was trimmed by 0 bases and J by 4 bases, leaving 4 bases between them. This CDR3 is built from 13 residues. The chain's CDR3 is CATSRDGNQPQHF. The CDR3 nucleotides read TGTGCCACCAGCAGAGACGGTAATCAGCCCCAGCATTTT.

This clone occurred once. The V call is TRBV19, the J call TRBJ1-2, with D possibly TRBD1 on 5 matching bases. The CDR3 spans 16 residues. Germline V gene data show CDR1 as LNHDA and CDR2 as SQIVND (reference sequence). V was clipped by 1 base and J by 2 bases, with 14 bases between them. CDR3 region: CASSIGMTATNYGYTF. In DNA form, the CDR3 reads TGTGCCAGTAGTATAGGGATGACAGCTACCAACTATGGCTACACCTTC.

The V gene is TRBV7-8, the J gene TRBJ2-2, with 13 bases aligning to TRBD2. Germline-derived CDR1 and CDR2 are SGHVS and FQNEAQ. Losses at the gene ends were 5 bases for V and 5 bases for J; bases not matched to a gene: 5. The CDR3 has 16 residues. The CDR3 loop is CASSTRLAGGTGELFF. The CDR3 DNA reads as TGTGCCAGCAGCACACGACTAGCGGGAGGTACCGGGGAGCTGTTTTTT.

J is TRBJ1-5 and V is TRBV6-1; perhaps TRBD1 as D (5 bases). Trimming cost V 2 bases and J 10 bases, with 12 bases left between them. The germline V gene encodes CDR1 MNHNS and CDR2 SASEGT. There are 13 residues in the CDR3. CDR3 in amino acids: CASSELGGQPQHF. DNA for the CDR3: TGTGCCAGCAGTGAATTGGGAGGACAACCCCAGCATTTT.

The chain joins TRBV2 to TRBJ2-1, with D possibly being TRBD1 (5 bases). The germline CDR1 and CDR2 sequences are SNHLY and FYNNEI. The V and J ends lost 4 bases and 15 bases respectively, with 10 bases between them. The length of the CDR3 is 10 residues. DNA for the CDR3: TGTGCCAGCAGTGGCAGGGTTCTGTTCTTC. This gives the protein CASSGRVLFF. The full variable domain, with the rest looked up from reference TRBV2 and TRBJ2-1, is EPEVTQTPSHQVTQMGQEVILRCVPISNHLYFYWYRQILGQKVEFLVSFYNNEISEKSEIFDDQFSVERPDGSNFTLKIRSTKLEDSAMYFCASSGRVLFFGPGTRLTVL.

The V call is TRBV5-1, the J call TRBJ1-2; 7 bases agree with TRBD1. V lost 0 bases, J lost 8 bases, and 10 bases stayed unmatched. CDR3 length: 15 residues. Germline lookup yields CDR1 SGHRS and CDR2 YFSETQ. The DNA for the CDR3 is TGCGCCAGCAGCTTGGAACCAGGTTGGGGACAGGGCTACACCTTC. Its protein is CASSLEPGWGQGYTF.

The chain combines TRBV6-5 with TRBJ2-7; unclear D gene. The CDR3 length is 13 residues. Germline CDR1 reads MNHEY; CDR2 reads SVGAGI. The V end was cut by 4 bases, the J end by 5 bases, with 12 bases between. CDR3 sequence (DNA): TGTGCCAGCAGTTTGTTGGCTGGGAACGAGCAGTACTTC. It encodes CASSLLAGNEQYF.

The V gene is TRBV5-1, the J gene TRBJ2-1; 11 bases line up with TRBD2. The V segment lost 7 bases and the J segment 4 bases; nucleotides outside the gene matches: 7. CDR3 length: 15 residues. Germline V gene data show CDR1 as SGHRS and CDR2 as YFSETQ. The CDR3 region has the DNA TGCGCCAGCGGTCCGGGACTAGCGGATTACAATGAGCAGTTCTTC. It specifies CASGPGLADYNEQFF.

The gene calls are TRBV5-8 and TRBJ1-5, with TRBD1 as a possible D gene (6 bases). Germline assignment: CDR1 SGHTS and CDR2 YDEGEE. This CDR3 spans 14 amino acids. Trimming shortened V by 5 bases and J by 4 bases, and 13 bases separated the two germline ends. CDR3 DNA: TGTGCCAGCAGTTGGGGGCGGACAAATCAGCCCCAGCATTTT. It yields the protein CASSWGRTNQPQHF.

This clone appeared a single time. This chain uses TRBV5-1 with TRBJ2-7; D is uncertain. The germline V and J ends were trimmed by 0 bases and 0 bases, with 7 bases remaining between them. In germline, CDR1 is SGHRS, CDR2 YFSETQ. CDR3 length: 14 residues. DNA for the CDR3: TGCGCCAGCAGCTTGGGGGTTAGCTCCTACGAGCAGTACTTC. Amino acid sequence: CASSLGVSSYEQYF.

V usage is TRBV18 and J usage is TRBJ1-3; D gene unclear. This CDR3 spans 15 amino acids. Trimming left V 3 bases short and J 4 bases short, with 13 bases between. Germline-derived CDR1 and CDR2 are KGHSH and LQKENI. The DNA for the CDR3 is TGTGCCAGCTCACCCAAGGTCGGGCAAGGAAACACCATATATTTT. Its protein is CASSPKVGQGNTIYF. Full variable domain (rest looked up from reference TRBV18 and TRBJ1-3): NAGVMQNPRHLVRRRGQEARLRCSPMKGHSHVYWYRQLPEEGLKFMVYLQKENIIDESGMPKERFSAEFPKEGPSILRIQQVVRGDSAAYFCASSPKVGQGNTIYFGEGSWLTVV.